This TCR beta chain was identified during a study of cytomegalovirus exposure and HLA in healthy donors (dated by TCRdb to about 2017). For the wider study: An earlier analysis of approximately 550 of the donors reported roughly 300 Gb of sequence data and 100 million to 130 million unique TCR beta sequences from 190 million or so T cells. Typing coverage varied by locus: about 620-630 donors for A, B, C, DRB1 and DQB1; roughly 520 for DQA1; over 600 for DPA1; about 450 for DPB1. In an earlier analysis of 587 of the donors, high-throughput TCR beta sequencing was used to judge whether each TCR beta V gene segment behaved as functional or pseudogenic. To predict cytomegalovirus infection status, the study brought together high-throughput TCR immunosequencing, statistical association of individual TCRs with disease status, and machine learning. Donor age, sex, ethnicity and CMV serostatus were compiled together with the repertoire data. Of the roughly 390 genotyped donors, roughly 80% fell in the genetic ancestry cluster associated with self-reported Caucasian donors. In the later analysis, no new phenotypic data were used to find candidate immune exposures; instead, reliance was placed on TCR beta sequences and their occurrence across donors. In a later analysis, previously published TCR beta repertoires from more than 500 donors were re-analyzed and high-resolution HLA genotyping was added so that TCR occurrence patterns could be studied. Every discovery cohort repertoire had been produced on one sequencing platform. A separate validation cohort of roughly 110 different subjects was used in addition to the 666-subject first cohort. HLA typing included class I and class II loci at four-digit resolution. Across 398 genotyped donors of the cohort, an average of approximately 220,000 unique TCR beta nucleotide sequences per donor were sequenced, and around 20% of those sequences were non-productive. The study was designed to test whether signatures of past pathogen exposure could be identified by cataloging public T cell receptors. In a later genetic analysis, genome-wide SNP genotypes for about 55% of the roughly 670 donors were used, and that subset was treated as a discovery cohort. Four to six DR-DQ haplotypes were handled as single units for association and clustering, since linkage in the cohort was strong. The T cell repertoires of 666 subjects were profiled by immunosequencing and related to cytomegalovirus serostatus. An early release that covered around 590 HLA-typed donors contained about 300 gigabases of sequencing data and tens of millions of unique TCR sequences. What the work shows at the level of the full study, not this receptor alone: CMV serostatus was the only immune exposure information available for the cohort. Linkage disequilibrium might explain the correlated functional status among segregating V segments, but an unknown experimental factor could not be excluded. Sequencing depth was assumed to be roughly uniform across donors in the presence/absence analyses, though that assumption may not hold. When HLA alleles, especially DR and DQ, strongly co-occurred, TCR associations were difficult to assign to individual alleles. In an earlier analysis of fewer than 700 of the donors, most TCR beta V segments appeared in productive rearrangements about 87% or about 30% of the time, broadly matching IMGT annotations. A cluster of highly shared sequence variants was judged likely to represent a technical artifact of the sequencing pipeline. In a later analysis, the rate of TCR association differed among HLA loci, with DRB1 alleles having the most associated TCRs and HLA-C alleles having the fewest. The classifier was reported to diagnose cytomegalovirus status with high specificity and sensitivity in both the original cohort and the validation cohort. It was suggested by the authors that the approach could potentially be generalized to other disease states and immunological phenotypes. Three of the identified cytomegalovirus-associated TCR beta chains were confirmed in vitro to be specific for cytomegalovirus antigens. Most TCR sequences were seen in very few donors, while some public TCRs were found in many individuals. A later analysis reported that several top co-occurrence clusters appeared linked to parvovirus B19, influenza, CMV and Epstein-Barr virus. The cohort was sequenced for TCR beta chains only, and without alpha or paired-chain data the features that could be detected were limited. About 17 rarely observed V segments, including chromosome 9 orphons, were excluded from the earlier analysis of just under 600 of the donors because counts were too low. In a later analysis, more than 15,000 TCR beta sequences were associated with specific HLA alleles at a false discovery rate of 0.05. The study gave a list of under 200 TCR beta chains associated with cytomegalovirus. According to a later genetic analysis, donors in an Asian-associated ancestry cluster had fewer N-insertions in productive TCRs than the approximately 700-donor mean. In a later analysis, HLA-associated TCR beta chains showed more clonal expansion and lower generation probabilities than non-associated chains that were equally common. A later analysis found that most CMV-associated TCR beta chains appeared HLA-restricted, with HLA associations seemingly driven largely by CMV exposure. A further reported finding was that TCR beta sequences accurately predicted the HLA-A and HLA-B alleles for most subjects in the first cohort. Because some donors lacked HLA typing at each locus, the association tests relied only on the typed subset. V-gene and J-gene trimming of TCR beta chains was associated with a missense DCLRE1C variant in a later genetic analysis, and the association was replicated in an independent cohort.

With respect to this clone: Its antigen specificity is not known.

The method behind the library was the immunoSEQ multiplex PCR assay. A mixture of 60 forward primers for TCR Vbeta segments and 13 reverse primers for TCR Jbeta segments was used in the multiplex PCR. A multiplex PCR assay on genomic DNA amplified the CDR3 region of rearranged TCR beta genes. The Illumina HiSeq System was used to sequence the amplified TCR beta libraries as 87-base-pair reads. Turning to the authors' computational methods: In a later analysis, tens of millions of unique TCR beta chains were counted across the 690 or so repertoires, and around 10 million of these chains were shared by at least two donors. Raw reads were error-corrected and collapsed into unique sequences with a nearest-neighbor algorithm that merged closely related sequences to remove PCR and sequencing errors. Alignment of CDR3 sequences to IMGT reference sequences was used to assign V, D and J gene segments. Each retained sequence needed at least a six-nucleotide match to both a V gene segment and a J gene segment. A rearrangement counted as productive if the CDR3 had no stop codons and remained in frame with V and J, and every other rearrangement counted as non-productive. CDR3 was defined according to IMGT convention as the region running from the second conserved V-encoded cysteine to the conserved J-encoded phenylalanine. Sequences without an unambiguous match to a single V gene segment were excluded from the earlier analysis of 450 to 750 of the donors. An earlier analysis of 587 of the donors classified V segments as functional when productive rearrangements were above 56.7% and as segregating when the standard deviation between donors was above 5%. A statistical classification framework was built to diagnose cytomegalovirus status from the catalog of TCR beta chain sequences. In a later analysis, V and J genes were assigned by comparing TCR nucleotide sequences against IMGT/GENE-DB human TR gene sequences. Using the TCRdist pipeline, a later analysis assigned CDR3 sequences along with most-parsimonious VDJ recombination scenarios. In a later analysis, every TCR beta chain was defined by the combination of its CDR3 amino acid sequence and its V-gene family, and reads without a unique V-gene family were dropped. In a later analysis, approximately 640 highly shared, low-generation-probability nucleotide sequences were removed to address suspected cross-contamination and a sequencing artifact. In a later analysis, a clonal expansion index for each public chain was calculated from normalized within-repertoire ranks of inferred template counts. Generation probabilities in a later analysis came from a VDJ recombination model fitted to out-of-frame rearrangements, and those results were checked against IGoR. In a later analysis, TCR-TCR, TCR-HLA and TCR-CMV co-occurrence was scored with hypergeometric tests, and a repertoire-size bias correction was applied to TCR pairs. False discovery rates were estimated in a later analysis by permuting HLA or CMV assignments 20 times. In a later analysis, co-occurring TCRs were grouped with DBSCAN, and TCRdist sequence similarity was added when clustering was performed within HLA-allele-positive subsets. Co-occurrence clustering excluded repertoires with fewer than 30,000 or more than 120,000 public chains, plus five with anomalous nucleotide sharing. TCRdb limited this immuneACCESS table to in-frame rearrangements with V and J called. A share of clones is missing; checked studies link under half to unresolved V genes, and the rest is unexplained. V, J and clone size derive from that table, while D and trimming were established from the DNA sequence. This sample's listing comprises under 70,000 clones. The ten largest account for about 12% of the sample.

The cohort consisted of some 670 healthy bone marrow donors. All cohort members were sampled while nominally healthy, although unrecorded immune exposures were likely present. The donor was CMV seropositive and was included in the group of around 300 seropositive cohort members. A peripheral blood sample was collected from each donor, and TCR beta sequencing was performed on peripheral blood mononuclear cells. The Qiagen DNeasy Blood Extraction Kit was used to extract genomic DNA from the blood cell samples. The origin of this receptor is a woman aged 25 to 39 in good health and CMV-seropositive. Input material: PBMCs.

The nucleotide sequence reads TGTGCCAGCAGCTGGGGACAGGGGGCGGGGGAGACCCAGTACTTC. Its protein is CASSWGQGAGETQYF. Here the chain combines TRBV2 and TRBJ2-5; 12 central nucleotides agree with TRBD1. The CDR3 contains 15 residues, cysteine and phenylalanine counted. Only CDR3 DNA remains: 45 bases, in frame from the first base. V loses 6 bases at its end and J loses 5 bases; junction bases beyond the gene matches: 7. CDR1 and CDR2 were assigned from the germline V gene as SNHLY and FYNNEI.